The 24 T cell receptor beta chains below all came from one sample that was sequenced in a study of Ad26.COV2.S vaccination and SARS-CoV-2 variants. Sequencing used immunoSEQ multiplex PCR; TCRdb keeps in-frame clones, though not all of them. Here the sample spans some 290,000 clones, around four fifths being singletons. Regarding treatment: some 20 received Ad26.COV2.S at low or high dose, single or two shots; 5 received placebo; per-sample allocation not given. On day 63 after the first injection, vaccine and placebo recipients gave samples. Sequences were derived from peripheral blood, sampled in a trial of Ad26.COV2.S vaccine versus placebo. All receptors derive from a person aged 18 to 59 who received the Ad26.COV2.S COVID-19 vaccine or a placebo.

The V call is TRBV3-1 (or the pseudogene TRBV3-2), the J call TRBJ2-1, with 7 positions matching TRBD1. J lost 9 bases, V lost 4 bases, and 12 bases had no gene match. Germline values: CDR1 LGHDT, CDR2 YNNKEL (reference sequence). There are 15 residues in the CDR3. This chain's CDR3 is CASSPEDRLVGEQFF. The CDR3 DNA sequence: TGTGCCAGCAGCCCAGAGGACAGGTTGGTAGGTGAGCAGTTCTTC.

The V call is TRBV4-2, the J call TRBJ2-2; 8 nucleotides align to TRBD1. Trimming at V came to 4 bases and at J to 3 bases, leaving 4 bases not matched to a gene. Germline V gene lookup returns CDR1 LGHNA and CDR2 YNFKEQ. This CDR3 has 15 amino acids. CDR3: CASSPGTGYTGELFF. The CDR3 coding sequence is TGTGCCAGCAGCCCCGGGACAGGTTACACCGGGGAGCTGTTTTTT.

The chain joins TRBV13 to TRBJ1-6; D is possibly TRBD1 (5 bases). The germline V gene encodes CDR1 PRHDT and CDR2 FYEKMQ (reference sequence). V dropped 5 bases and J dropped 10 bases, with 15 bases sitting between them. The CDR3 extends over 14 amino acids. CDR3 nucleotide sequence: TGTGCCAGCAGCCGCACAGGTTCCAACTCACCCCTCCACTTT. This translates into CASSRTGSNSPLHF.

This sequence joins TRBV29-1 and TRBJ2-7; no clear D. This CDR3 is 12 amino acids long. Germline loops: CDR1 SQVTM, CDR2 ANQGSEA. Trimming stripped 3 bases from V and 2 bases from J, with 8 bases between. CDR3 residues: CSVETHTYEQYF. The CDR3 DNA follows: TGCAGCGTTGAGACCCACACCTACGAGCAGTACTTC.

V gene TRBV5-4 combines with J gene TRBJ1-1, with TRBD1 identical over 9 bases. From germline, CDR1 is SGHNT and CDR2 YYREEE (reference sequence). The CDR3 is 14 amino acids. The junction had 7 bases not matched to a gene; V was cut back by 1 base and J by 9 bases. DNA for the CDR3: TGTGCCAGCAGCTTGACAGGGGGCGCGTTTAAAGCTTTCTTT. Residues: CASSLTGGAFKAFF.

The chain couples TRBV5-1 to TRBJ2-3, with TRBD1 matching over 8 bases. Germline V gene lookup returns CDR1 SGHRS and CDR2 YFSETQ. This CDR3 has 14 amino acids. Germline trimming cut 3 bases from V and 3 bases from J; bases unmatched to any gene: 3. The CDR3 here is CASSSTGGTDTQYF. The CDR3 DNA is TGCGCCAGCAGCTCCACAGGGGGGACAGATACGCAGTATTTT.

V is TRBV18 and J is TRBJ1-6; TRBD1 matches 7 bases. V trimming: 2 bases; J trimming: 7 bases; junction bases outside the gene matches: 8. Germline-derived CDR1 and CDR2 are KGHSH and LQKENI. The CDR3 extends over 16 amino acids. CDR3 loop: CASSPGQAAGNSPLHF. The CDR3 DNA is TGTGCCAGCTCACCAGGACAGGCGGCGGGCAATTCACCCCTCCACTTT.

The CDR3 nucleotides read TGTGCCAGCAGTGTCGGAGGGAACACTGAAGCTTTCTTT. Its translation: CASSVGGNTEAFF. The genes are TRBV2 and TRBJ1-1; D unresolved. The CDR3 extends over 13 amino acids. The V gene lost 4 bases and the J gene lost 1 base, with 7 bases spanning the gap. CDR1 and CDR2 (germline): SNHLY, FYNNEI.

The chain is built from TRBV3-1 (or the pseudogene TRBV3-2) and TRBJ2-5; 10 bases line up with TRBD2. CDR1 and CDR2 (germline): LGHDT, YNNKEL (reference sequence). CDR3 length: 15 amino acids. Losses at the gene ends were 5 bases for V and 7 bases for J; bases not matched to a gene: 10. The DNA for the CDR3 is TGTGCCAGCAGCTCGCGGACTAGCGGCGCGTGGACCCAGTACTTC. As protein: CASSSRTSGAWTQYF.

The genes are TRBV24-1 and TRBJ1-2; 10 positions agree with TRBD1. The germline V gene encodes CDR1 KGHDR and CDR2 SFDVKD. V trimming: 3 bases; J trimming: 6 bases; junction bases outside the gene matches: 6. CDR3 length: 15 amino acids. The CDR3 nucleotides are TGTGCCACCAGTGATCCTTCCGGGACAGGGGATGGCTACACCTTC. Amino acid sequence: CATSDPSGTGDGYTF.

The chain is built from TRBV12-5 and TRBJ1-4; TRBD1 aligns across 10 bases. The CDR3 runs 18 residues. Trimming at V came to 4 bases and at J to 3 bases, leaving 11 bases not matched to a gene. Germline assignment: CDR1 LGHNT and CDR2 FRNRAP. DNA of the CDR3: TGTGCTAGTGGTTCAGGGACAGGGGTGTTTGGGTCTAATGAAAAACTGTTTTTT. Residues: CASGSGTGVFGSNEKLFF.

The DNA for the CDR3 is TGTGCCAGCAGCTTAGAAGGTCGAGCGGGGGGGCGTAGCTCCTACAATGAGCAGTTCTTC. Translated, it gives CASSLEGRAGGRSSYNEQFF. The chain uses TRBV7-6 and TRBJ2-1; 10 bases align to TRBD2. Germline V gene lookup returns CDR1 SGHVS and CDR2 FNYEAQ. Trimming took 1 base from V and 0 from J; bases not matched to a gene: 12. The CDR3 totals 20 residues.

The chain carries TRBV7-3 and TRBJ2-1, with TRBD2 matching over 10 bases. Germline CDR1 reads SGHTA; CDR2 reads FQGTGA. Germline trimming cut 5 bases from V and 7 bases from J; bases unmatched to any gene: 8. The length of the CDR3 is 15 residues. DNA of the CDR3: TGTGCCAGCAGCCTTAGCGGGGGGCCAGGTAATGAGCAGTTCTTC. It encodes CASSLSGGPGNEQFF. The complete variable domain, with remaining parts taken from reference TRBV7-3 and TRBJ2-1, reads GAGVSQTPSNKVTEKGKYVELRCDPISGHTALYWYRQSLGQGPEFLIYFQGTGAADDSGLPNDRFFAVRPEGSVSTLKIQRTERGDSAVYLCASSLSGGPGNEQFFGPGTRLTVL.

V is TRBV6-5 and J is TRBJ1-1; maybe TRBD1 (5 bases). The germline V gene encodes CDR1 MNHEY and CDR2 SVGAGI. The CDR3 consists of 14 residues. The V end lost 4 bases, the J end lost 4 bases, and 13 bases lay between the germline ends. CDR3 residues: CASSFRGLATEAFF. The CDR3 DNA sequence: TGTGCCAGCAGTTTTAGGGGCTTGGCCACTGAAGCTTTCTTT.

The gene calls are TRBV6-5 and TRBJ1-5, with TRBD1 as a possible D gene (5 bases). The V end was cut by 5 bases, the J end by 0 bases, with 11 bases between. The CDR3 has 15 residues. Germline loops: CDR1 MNHEY, CDR2 SVGAGI. The CDR3 reads CASSPRQYSNQPQHF. CDR3 DNA: TGTGCCAGCAGTCCCCGACAGTATAGCAATCAGCCCCAGCATTTT.

The chain recombines TRBV5-4 with TRBJ1-2; no definite D call. V was trimmed by 0 bases and J by 6 bases, leaving 6 bases between them. Germline V gene data show CDR1 as SGHNT and CDR2 as YYREEE (reference sequence). The CDR3 is 12 amino acids. The CDR3 here is CASSLAANGYTF. CDR3 nucleotides: TGTGCCAGCAGCTTGGCAGCCAATGGCTACACCTTC.

The chain links TRBV7-2 to TRBJ2-3, with 8 bases aligning to TRBD2. The CDR3 extends over 18 amino acids. Germline CDR1 is SGHTA and CDR2 is FQGNSA. The V and J ends lost 1 base and 5 bases, in that order; junction bases with no gene match: 14. The CDR3 DNA follows: TGTGCCAGCAGCTTAGGTGTGCGGGGCGGGGGGCGCGGAGATACGCAGTATTTT. It translates to CASSLGVRGGGRGDTQYF.

This sequence joins TRBV28 and TRBJ1-1, with TRBD1 matching over 7 bases. The V segment lost 3 bases and the J segment 0 bases; nucleotides outside the gene matches: 10. Per germline, CDR1 MDHEN and CDR2 SYDVKM. CDR3 length: 17 amino acids. This CDR3 reads CASSFHPAGQLNTEAFF. CDR3 DNA sequence: TGTGCCAGCAGTTTTCATCCGGCGGGACAGCTGAACACTGAAGCTTTCTTT.

This chain uses TRBV25-1 with TRBJ2-1; TRBD1 aligns across 7 bases. V shed 2 bases and J 4 bases; nucleotides not matched to a gene: 8. Germline V CDR1 and CDR2: MGHDK, SYGVNS. The CDR3 runs 16 residues. The CDR3 sequence is CASSELQGLTYNEQFF. The CDR3 DNA is TGTGCCAGCAGTGAACTACAGGGGCTCACTTACAATGAGCAGTTCTTC.

The chain couples TRBV28 to TRBJ2-5; maybe TRBD2 (6 bases). CDR3 size: 17 residues. Germline CDR1 reads MDHEN; CDR2 reads SYDVKM. Trimming stripped 8 bases from V and 1 base from J, with 23 bases between. CDR3 sequence reads: CASPPAASEYAQETQYF. The CDR3 coding sequence is TGTGCCAGCCCCCCCGCGGCTAGCGAATACGCCCAAGAGACCCAGTACTTC.

This chain links TRBV5-5 with TRBJ1-2, with unresolved D. The CDR3 length is 16 residues. Trimming left V 1 base short and J 2 bases short, with 15 bases between. Per germline, CDR1 SGHKS and CDR2 YYEKEE (reference sequence). The CDR3 DNA follows: TGTGCCAGCAGCTTGTATACCACCTCCCTCAACTATGGCTACACCTTC. Translated: CASSLYTTSLNYGYTF.

This clone appeared a few times. This sequence joins TRBV2 and TRBJ1-2; possible D gene TRBD1, 5 bases. Trimming left V 4 bases short and J 4 bases short, with 16 bases between. CDR1 is SNHLY and CDR2 is FYNNEI in the germline V gene. The CDR3 runs to 15 residues. CDR3 sequence reads: CASSGGPGRSYGYTF. DNA of the CDR3: TGTGCCAGCAGTGGGGGACCCGGCCGGTCCTATGGCTACACCTTC. Complete variable domain (other parts from reference TRBV2 and TRBJ1-2): EPEVTQTPSHQVTQMGQEVILRCVPISNHLYFYWYRQILGQKVEFLVSFYNNEISEKSEIFDDQFSVERPDGSNFTLKIRSTKLEDSAMYFCASSGGPGRSYGYTFGSGTRLTVV.

This sequence joins TRBV28 and TRBJ1-5; no clear D gene. Trimming took 8 bases from V and 0 from J, leaving 23 bases between them. Per the germline V gene, CDR1 is MDHEN and CDR2 is SYDVKM. The CDR3 runs to 18 residues. The CDR3 nucleotides read TGTGCCAGCCGTCCCGGGCCAATACCAATGATTAGCAATCAGCCCCAGCATTTT. Encoded protein: CASRPGPIPMISNQPQHF.

This clone was observed a handful of times. The rearrangement uses TRBV7-6 and TRBJ1-1; no clear D gene. V was clipped by 5 bases and J by 0 bases, with 4 bases between them. Per the germline V gene, CDR1 is SGHVS and CDR2 is FNYEAQ. CDR3 size: 12 residues. As DNA, the CDR3 is TGTGCCAGCAGCAAGATGAACACTGAAGCTTTCTTT. As protein: CASSKMNTEAFF.